This TCR beta chain was captured in a study of T cell repertoires in cytomegalovirus infection. Study-level background: Selected CMV epitopes included recently identified HLA-C-restricted ones as well as well-studied HLA-B-restricted ones. Both CMV infection and a matching HLA type were indicated by public TCR beta signatures. Study-wide results and caveats: CMV-specific TCR beta clonotypes restricted by HLA-C dominated the ex vivo response. Cumulative public TCR beta family frequency identified carriers of CMV plus the relevant HLA.

The germline gives CDR1 SGHVS, CDR2 FQNEAQ. V dropped 4 bases and J dropped 0 bases, with 10 bases sitting between them. The length of the CDR3 is 15 residues. TCRdb analysed the reads with MiXCR anew, one entry per CDR3 protein. The sample shows 300,000 to 400,000 distinct CDR3 sequences, roughly 25% of them seen only once. This clonotype came up many times. Its cognate antigen is unknown. This rearrangement joins TRBV7-8 to TRBJ2-1; tentatively, D is TRBD2 (6 bases). This TCR derives from a human donor in good health (CMV status not recorded). Some clones in this sample may be carry-over from other donors' samples. This sample comprised cultured PBMCs, obtained from culture after CMV antigen stimulation. The CDR3 nucleotides read TGTGCCAGCAGCTCCCCTAGCGACTCCTACAATGAGCAGTTCTTC. Encoded protein: CASSSPSDSYNEQFF.